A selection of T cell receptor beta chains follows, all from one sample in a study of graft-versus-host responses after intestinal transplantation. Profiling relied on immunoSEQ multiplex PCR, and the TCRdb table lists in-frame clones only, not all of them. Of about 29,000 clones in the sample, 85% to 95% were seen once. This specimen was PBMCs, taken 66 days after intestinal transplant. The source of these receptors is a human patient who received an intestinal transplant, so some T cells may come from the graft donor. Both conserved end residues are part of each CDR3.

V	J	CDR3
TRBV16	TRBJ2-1	CASSQSSSEQFF
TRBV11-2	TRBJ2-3	CASSPLSDTQYF
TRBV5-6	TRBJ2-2	CASSYIMAGTATGELFF
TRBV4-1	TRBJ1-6	CASSQVTENSPLHF
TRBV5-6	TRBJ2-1	CASSRLNLGEQFF
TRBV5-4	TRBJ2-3	CASSTGLAGGGDVTQYF
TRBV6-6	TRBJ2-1	CATALEDNEQFF
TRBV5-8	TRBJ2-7	CASKLRASGMHSYEQYF
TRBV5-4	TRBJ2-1	CASSFGTRTPLGNEQFF
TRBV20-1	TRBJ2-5	CSAGKETQYF
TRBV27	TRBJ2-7	CASSLQGALSYEQYF
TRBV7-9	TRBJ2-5	CASSLVPGPTSEYQETQYF